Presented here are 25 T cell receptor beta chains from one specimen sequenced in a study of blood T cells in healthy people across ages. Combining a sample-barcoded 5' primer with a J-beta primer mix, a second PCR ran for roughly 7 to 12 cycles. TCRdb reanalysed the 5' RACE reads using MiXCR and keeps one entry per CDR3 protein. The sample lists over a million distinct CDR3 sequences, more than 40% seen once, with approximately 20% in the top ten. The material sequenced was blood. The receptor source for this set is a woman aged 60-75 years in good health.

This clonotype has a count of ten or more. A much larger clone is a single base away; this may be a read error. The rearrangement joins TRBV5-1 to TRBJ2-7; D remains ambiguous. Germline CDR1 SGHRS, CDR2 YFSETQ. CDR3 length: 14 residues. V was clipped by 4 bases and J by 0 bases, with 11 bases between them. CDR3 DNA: TGCGCCAGCAGCGCCGAAGCTGTCTCCTACGAGCAGTACTTC. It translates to CASSAEAVSYEQYF.

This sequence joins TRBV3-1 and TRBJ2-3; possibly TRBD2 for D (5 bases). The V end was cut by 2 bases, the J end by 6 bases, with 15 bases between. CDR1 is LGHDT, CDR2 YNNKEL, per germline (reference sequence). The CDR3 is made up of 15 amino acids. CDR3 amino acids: CASSQPDSLLDTQYF. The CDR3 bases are TGTGCCAGCAGCCAACCGGACTCATTGCTGGATACGCAGTATTTT.

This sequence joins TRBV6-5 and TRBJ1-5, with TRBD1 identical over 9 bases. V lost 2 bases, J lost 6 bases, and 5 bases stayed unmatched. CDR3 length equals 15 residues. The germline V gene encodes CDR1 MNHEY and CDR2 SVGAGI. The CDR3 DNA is TGTGCCAGCAGTTACACAGGGGGCGCAGGTCAGCCCCAGCATTTT. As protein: CASSYTGGAGQPQHF.

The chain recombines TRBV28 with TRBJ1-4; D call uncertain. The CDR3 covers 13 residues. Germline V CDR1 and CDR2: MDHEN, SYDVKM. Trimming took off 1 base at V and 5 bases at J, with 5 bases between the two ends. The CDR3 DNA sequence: TGTGCCAGCAGTTTATCCAGAAATGAAAAACTGTTTTTT. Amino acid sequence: CASSLSRNEKLFF.

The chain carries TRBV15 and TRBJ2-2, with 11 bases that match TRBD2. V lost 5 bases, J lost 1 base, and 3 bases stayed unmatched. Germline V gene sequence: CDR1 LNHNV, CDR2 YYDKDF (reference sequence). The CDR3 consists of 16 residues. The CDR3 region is CATSGGTSGNTGELFF. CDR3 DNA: TGTGCCACCAGCGGAGGGACTAGCGGGAACACCGGGGAGCTGTTTTTT.

In DNA, the CDR3 is TGTGCCAGCAGTTTCTCGGGACTAGCGGGAGGGGAGACCCAGTACTTC. This encodes CASSFSGLAGGETQYF. The chain is built from TRBV6-2 or TRBV6-3 and TRBJ2-5; TRBD2 matches at 16 bases. V lost 4 bases to trimming and J lost 5 bases; unmatched junction nucleotides: 4. The CDR3 contains 16 residues. Germline CDR1 is MNHEY and CDR2 is SVGEGT.

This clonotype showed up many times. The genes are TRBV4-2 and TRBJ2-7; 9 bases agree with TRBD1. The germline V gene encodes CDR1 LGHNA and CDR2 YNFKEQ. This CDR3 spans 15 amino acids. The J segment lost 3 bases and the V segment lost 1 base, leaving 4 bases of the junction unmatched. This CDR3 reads CASSQAGTGLYEQYF. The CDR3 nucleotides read TGTGCCAGCAGCCAAGCAGGGACAGGGCTCTACGAGCAGTACTTC.

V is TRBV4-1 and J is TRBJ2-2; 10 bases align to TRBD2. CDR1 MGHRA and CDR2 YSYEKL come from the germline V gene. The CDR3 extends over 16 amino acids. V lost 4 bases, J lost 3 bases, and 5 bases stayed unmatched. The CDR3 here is CASSPRGLADTGELFF. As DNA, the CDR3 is TGCGCCAGCAGCCCGAGAGGACTAGCGGACACCGGGGAGCTGTTTTTT.

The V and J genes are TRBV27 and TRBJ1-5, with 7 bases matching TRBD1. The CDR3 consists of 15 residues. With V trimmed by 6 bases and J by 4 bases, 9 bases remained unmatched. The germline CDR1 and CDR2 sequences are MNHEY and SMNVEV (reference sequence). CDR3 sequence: CASSPRGRGNQPQHF. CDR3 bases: TGTGCCAGCAGCCCCCGGGGCAGGGGGAATCAGCCCCAGCATTTT.

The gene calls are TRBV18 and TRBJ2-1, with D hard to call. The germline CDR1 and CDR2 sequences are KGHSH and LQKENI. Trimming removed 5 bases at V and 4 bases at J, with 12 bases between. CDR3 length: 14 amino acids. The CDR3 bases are TGTGCCAGCTCATGGGTAGGTCAATACAATGAGCAGTTCTTC. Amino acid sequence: CASSWVGQYNEQFF.

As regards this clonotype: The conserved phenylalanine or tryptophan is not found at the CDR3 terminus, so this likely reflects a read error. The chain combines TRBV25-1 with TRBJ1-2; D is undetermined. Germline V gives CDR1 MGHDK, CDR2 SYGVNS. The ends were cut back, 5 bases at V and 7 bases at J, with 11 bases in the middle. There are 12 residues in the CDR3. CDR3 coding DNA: TGTGCCAGCAGTTCCCAAGAAGGTGGCTACACCTAC. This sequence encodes CASSSQEGGYTY.

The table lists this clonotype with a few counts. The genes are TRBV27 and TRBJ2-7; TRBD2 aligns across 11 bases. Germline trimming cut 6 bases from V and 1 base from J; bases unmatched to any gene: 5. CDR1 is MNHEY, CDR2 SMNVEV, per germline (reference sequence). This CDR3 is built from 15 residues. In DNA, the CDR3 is TGTGCCAGCAGACGACTAGCGGGGACATCCTACGAGCAGTACTTC. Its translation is CASRRLAGTSYEQYF.

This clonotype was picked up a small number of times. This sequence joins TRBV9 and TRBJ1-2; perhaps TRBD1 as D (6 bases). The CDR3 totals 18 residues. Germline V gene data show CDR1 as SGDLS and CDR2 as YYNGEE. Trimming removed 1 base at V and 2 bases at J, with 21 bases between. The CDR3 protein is CASSVSPFGQGRNYGYTF. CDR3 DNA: TGTGCCAGCAGCGTAAGTCCATTTGGGCAGGGGCGAAACTATGGCTACACCTTC.

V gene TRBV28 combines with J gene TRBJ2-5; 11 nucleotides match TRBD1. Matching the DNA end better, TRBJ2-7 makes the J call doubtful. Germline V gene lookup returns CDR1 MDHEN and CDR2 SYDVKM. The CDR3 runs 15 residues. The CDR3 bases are TGTGCCAGCAGCAAACCCGGGACAGGGGGTTACGAGCAGTACTTC. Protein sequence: CASSKPGTGGYEQYF.

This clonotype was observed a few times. CDR3 protein: CAIALAGEGPYEQYF. CDR3 nucleotides: TGTGCCATCGCCTTAGCGGGAGAGGGGCCCTACGAGCAGTACTTC. The chain recombines TRBV10-3 with TRBJ2-7; the match to TRBD2 covers 9 bases. The germline V gene has CDR1 ENHRY and CDR2 SYGVKD. The V segment lost 8 bases and the J segment 2 bases; nucleotides outside the gene matches: 10. The CDR3 is 15 amino acids.

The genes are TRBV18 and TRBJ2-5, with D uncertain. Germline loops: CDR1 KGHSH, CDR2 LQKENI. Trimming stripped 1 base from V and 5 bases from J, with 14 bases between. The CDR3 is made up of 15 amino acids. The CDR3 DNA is TGTGCCAGCTCACCACTGGAACGCCCCGGGGAGACCCAGTACTTC. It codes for CASSPLERPGETQYF.

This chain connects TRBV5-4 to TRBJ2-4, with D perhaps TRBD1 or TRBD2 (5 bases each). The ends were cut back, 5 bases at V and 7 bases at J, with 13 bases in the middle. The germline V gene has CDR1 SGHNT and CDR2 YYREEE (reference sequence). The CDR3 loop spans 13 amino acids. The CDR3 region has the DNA TGTGCCAGCAGTCCCAGGTGGGGGAACATTCAGTACTTC. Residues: CASSPRWGNIQYF.

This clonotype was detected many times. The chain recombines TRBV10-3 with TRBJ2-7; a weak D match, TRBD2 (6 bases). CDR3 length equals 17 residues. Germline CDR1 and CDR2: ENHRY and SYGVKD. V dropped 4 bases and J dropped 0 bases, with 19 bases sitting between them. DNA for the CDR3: TGTGCCATCAGTGGGGCCGGTAGCGGTGGAAGCTCCTACGAGCAGTACTTC. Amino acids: CAISGAGSGGSSYEQYF.

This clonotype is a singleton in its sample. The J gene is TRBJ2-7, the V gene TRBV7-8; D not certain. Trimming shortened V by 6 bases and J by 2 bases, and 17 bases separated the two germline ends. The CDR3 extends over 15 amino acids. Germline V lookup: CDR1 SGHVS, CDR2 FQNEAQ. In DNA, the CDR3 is TGTGCCAGCAGTTCCGTAATTGTGAAACCCTACGAGCAGTACTTC. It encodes CASSSVIVKPYEQYF.

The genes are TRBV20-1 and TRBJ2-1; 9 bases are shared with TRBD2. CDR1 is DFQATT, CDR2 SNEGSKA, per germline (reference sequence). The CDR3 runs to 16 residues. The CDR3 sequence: CSAISVVAGVRGEQFF. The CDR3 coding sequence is TGCAGCGCCATCTCCGTGGTAGCGGGAGTGAGGGGTGAGCAGTTCTTC.

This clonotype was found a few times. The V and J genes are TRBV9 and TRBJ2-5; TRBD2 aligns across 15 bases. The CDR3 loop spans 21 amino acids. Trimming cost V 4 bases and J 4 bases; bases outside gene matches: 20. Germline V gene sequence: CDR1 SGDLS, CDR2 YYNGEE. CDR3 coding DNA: TGTGCCAGCAGCCCACCCGGGACTAGCGGGAGGTATTTACTAGAGGGAGAGACCCAGTACTTC. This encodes CASSPPGTSGRYLLEGETQYF. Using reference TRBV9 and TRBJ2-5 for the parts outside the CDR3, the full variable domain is DSGVTQTPKHLITATGQRVTLRCSPRSGDLSVYWYQQSLDQGLQFLIQYYNGEERAKGNILERFSAQQFPDLHSELNLSSLELGDSALYFCASSPPGTSGRYLLEGETQYFGPGTRLLVL.

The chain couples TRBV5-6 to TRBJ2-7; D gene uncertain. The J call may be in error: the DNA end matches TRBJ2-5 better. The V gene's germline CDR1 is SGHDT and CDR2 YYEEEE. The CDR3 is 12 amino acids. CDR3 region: CASSQIHETQYF. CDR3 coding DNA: TGTGCCAGCTCACAAATCCATGAGACCCAGTACTTC.

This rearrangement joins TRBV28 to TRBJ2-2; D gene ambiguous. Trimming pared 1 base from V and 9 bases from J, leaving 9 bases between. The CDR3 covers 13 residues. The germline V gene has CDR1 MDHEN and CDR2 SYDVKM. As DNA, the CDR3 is TGTGCCAGCAGTTTATACGAAAAAAGGGAGCTGTTTTTT. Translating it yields CASSLYEKRELFF.

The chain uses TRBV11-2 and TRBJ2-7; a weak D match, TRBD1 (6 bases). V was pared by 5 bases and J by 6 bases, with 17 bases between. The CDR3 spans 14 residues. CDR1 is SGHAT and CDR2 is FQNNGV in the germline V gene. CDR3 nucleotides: TGTGCCAGCAGCCAATTCACCCTAGGGGGCGAGCAGTACTTC. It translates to CASSQFTLGGEQYF. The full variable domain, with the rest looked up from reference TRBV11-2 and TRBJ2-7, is EAGVAQSPRYKIIEKRQSVAFWCNPISGHATLYWYQQILGQGPKLLIQFQNNGVVDDSQLPKDRFSAERLKGVDSTLKIQPAKLEDSAVYLCASSQFTLGGEQYFGPGTRLTVT.

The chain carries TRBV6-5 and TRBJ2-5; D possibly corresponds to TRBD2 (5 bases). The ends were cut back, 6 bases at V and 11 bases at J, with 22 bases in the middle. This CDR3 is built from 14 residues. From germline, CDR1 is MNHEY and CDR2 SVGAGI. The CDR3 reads CASRPPTNCNEQYF. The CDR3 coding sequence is TGTGCCAGCAGGCCCCCGACTAATTGCAATGAGCAGTACTTC.